One and the same sample provided the 18 T cell receptor beta chains below, sequenced in a study of post-analysis software for immune sequencing data. These receptors' antigens are unknown. General study points: Higher frequency in patients than in controls was seen for roughly five TRBV segments, with TRBV5-6, TRBV5-1 and TRBV20-1 among them.

Unique molecular identifiers featured in each of the TCR beta cDNA libraries. TCRdb called the PCR reads again in MiXCR, with one record for every CDR3 protein. The sample holds over 700,000 distinct CDR3 sequences, 30% seen once. Sequenced sample: blood. The source of these receptors is a girl aged 10-17 years with multiple sclerosis.

The chain combines TRBV25-1 with TRBJ1-2, with D possibly TRBD1 on 6 matching bases. The germline CDR1 and CDR2 sequences are MGHDK and SYGVNS. The CDR3 loop spans 16 amino acids. The V end lost 1 base, the J end lost 6 bases, and 18 bases lay between the germline ends. CDR3 residues: CASSEFMYRAKHGYTF. Here the CDR3 DNA reads TGTGCCAGCAGTGAATTCATGTACAGGGCCAAGCATGGCTACACCTTC.

This rearrangement joins TRBV7-2 to TRBJ1-2; 10 bases agree with TRBD1. Germline V gene lookup returns CDR1 SGHTA and CDR2 FQGNSA. The CDR3 is 17 residues long. The V and J ends lost 3 bases and 2 bases, in that order; junction bases with no gene match: 9. CDR3 in DNA: TGTGCCAGCAGCTTGGGGGGCGGGGGACAGGGGAACTATGGCTACACCTTC. Translated, it gives CASSLGGGGQGNYGYTF. Together with reference TRBV7-2 and TRBJ1-2, the CDR3 gives the full variable domain: GAGVSQSPSNKVTEKGKDVELRCDPISGHTALYWYRQSLGQGLEFLIYFQGNSAPDKSGLPSDRFSAERTGGSVSTLTIQRTQQEDSAVYLCASSLGGGGQGNYGYTFGSGTRLTVV.

Concerning this clonotype: This may arise from a read error, as a much more abundant clone is one base away. The genes are TRBV20-1 and TRBJ2-6; weak D call: TRBD1 (5 bases). The germline V gene encodes CDR1 DFQATT and CDR2 SNEGSKA (reference sequence). This CDR3 is built from 15 residues. The CDR3 nucleotides are TGCAGTGCTACGGTTATTAACTCTGGGGCCAACGCCCTGACTTTC. Translating it yields CSATVINSGANALTF.

There are a few counts of this clonotype. This chain joins TRBV7-9 and TRBJ2-1, with a possible D match to TRBD2 (6 bases). CDR1 is SEHNR and CDR2 is FQNEAQ in the germline V gene (reference sequence). V shed 0 bases and J shed 1 base, with 10 bases lying between them. The CDR3 extends over 16 amino acids. CDR3 residues: CASSLANSGSYNEQFF. CDR3 nucleotides: TGTGCCAGCAGCTTAGCGAACAGCGGGTCCTACAATGAGCAGTTCTTC.

This clonotype was recorded at least ten times. The chain combines TRBV9 with TRBJ2-1; 7 bases line up with TRBD2. Trimming took 0 bases from V and 1 from J; bases not matched to a gene: 1. The CDR3 contains 15 residues. CDR1 and CDR2 from the germline V gene are SGDLS and YYNGEE. CDR3 coding DNA: TGTGCCAGCAGCGTAGGGACTAGGTCCTACAATGAGCAGTTCTTC. It is translated as CASSVGTRSYNEQFF.

This chain joins TRBV28 and TRBJ1-6; D might be TRBD1 (5 bases). V lost 5 bases to trimming and J lost 6 bases, with 14 bases between them. The CDR3 totals 15 residues. CDR1 is MDHEN and CDR2 is SYDVKM in the germline V gene. CDR3 DNA sequence: TGTGCCAGCAGTCCCCCGACAGACACTAATTCACCCCTCCACTTT. The encoded protein is CASSPPTDTNSPLHF.

The chain carries TRBV4-1 and TRBJ1-5, with D possibly TRBD1 on 5 matching bases. The CDR3 is 14 residues long. Trimming took off 1 base at V and 11 bases at J, with 15 bases between the two ends. Looked up from germline, CDR1 is MGHRA and CDR2 is YSYEKL. DNA for the CDR3: TGCGCCAGCAGCCAAGGGGAAGGGGATATGTCCCAGCATTTT. It translates to CASSQGEGDMSQHF.

The chain carries TRBV20-1 and TRBJ2-7; TRBD1 might be the D (5 bases). Trimming left V 0 bases short and J 5 bases short, with 14 bases between. The V gene's germline CDR1 is DFQATT and CDR2 SNEGSKA (reference sequence). The CDR3 totals 14 residues. DNA for the CDR3: TGCAGTGCTAGAGATCAGGTTAACAGGCACGAGCAGTACTTC. Amino acid sequence: CSARDQVNRHEQYF.

This clonotype was seen more than once but under ten times. The gene calls are TRBV20-1 and TRBJ2-2; no reliable D call. CDR1 is DFQATT, CDR2 SNEGSKA, per germline (reference sequence). The CDR3 runs to 12 residues. V was cut by 3 bases and J by 8 bases, with 10 bases left in between. This CDR3 reads CSASSGPGELFF. CDR3 DNA sequence: TGCAGTGCTAGCTCTGGCCCTGGGGAGCTGTTTTTT.

This clonotype has just a few counts. CDR3 bases: TGTGCCAGCAGCCAAGAGATGAGGTTACCAGGTGGCTACACCTTC. It is translated as CASSQEMRLPGGYTF. This chain joins TRBV3-1 and TRBJ1-2; D is undetermined. The germline gives CDR1 LGHDT, CDR2 YNNKEL (reference sequence). CDR3 length: 15 amino acids. V was clipped by 0 bases and J by 7 bases, with 15 bases between them. The full variable domain, its missing parts supplied by reference TRBV3-1 and TRBJ1-2, is DTAVSQTPKYLVTQMGNDKSIKCEQNLGHDTMYWYKQDSKKFLKIMFSYNNKELIINETVPNRFSPKSPDKAHLNLHINSLELGDSAVYFCASSQEMRLPGGYTFGSGTRLTVV.

The CDR3 DNA sequence: TGTGCCAGCAGTCCACAGGGGGCACACACTGAAGCTTTCTTT. The encoded protein is CASSPQGAHTEAFF. The chain links TRBV27 to TRBJ1-1, with 9 bases identical to TRBD1. V gave up 5 bases and J gave up 3 bases; unmatched junction bases: 4. Germline V gene lookup returns CDR1 MNHEY and CDR2 SMNVEV (reference sequence). The CDR3 consists of 14 residues.

The V gene is TRBV6-5, the J gene TRBJ1-1; D not resolved. CDR3 length equals 14 residues. Trimming removed 3 bases from V and 6 bases from J, with 14 bases in between. Germline V gene sequence: CDR1 MNHEY, CDR2 SVGAGI. CDR3 loop: CASSYTGSLSEAFF. CDR3 nucleotides: TGTGCCAGCAGTTATACTGGGAGTCTTTCTGAAGCTTTCTTT.

This clonotype was seen just once. The rearrangement links TRBV4-2 to TRBJ1-2; D is perhaps TRBD1 (6 bases). V shed 7 bases and J shed 4 bases, with 22 bases lying between them. This CDR3 has 16 residues. Germline V gene data show CDR1 as LGHNA and CDR2 as YNFKEQ. The CDR3 sequence is CASTYISQGRVYGYTF. CDR3 in DNA: TGTGCCAGCACCTACATCTCCCAGGGGAGGGTCTATGGCTACACCTTC.

The chain joins TRBV6-5 to TRBJ2-7; D not resolved. The V and J ends lost 6 bases and 12 bases respectively, with 24 bases between them. This CDR3 has 14 amino acids. CDR1 and CDR2 from the germline V gene are MNHEY and SVGAGI. The CDR3 DNA is TGTGCCAGCAGCCCCGACGGCGCATTGGAGACCCGGTACTTC. Amino acids: CASSPDGALETRYF.

J is TRBJ1-2 and V is TRBV12-3 or TRBV12-4; 7 bases agree with TRBD1. The CDR3 spans 14 residues. The V gene end was trimmed by 7 bases and the J gene end by 8 bases; junction bases not matched to a gene: 13. The CDR3 loop reads CASTAARGGGGYTF. The CDR3 DNA reads TGTGCCAGCACCGCCGCTAGGGGAGGGGGCGGCTACACCTTC.

This clonotype was observed a few times. This rearrangement joins TRBV21-1 to TRBJ2-7; the DNA was not compared with TRBD2, the D call given in the table. TRBV21-1 is reported as a pseudogene. The CDR3 spans 16 residues. CDR3 sequence: CASSKAGLGPRREQYF. The CDR3 region has the DNA TGTGCCAGCAGCAAAGCGGGACTAGGGCCGCGGAGGGAGCAGTACTTC.

This sequence joins TRBV7-2 and TRBJ2-3; the match to TRBD2 covers 14 bases. Unmatched junction bases numbered 10, after V lost 4 bases and J lost 4 bases. CDR3 size: 18 residues. CDR1 is SGHTA, CDR2 FQGNSA, per germline. CDR3 loop: CASSSSKTSGGASDTQYF. The CDR3 DNA is TGTGCCAGCAGCTCATCAAAGACTAGCGGGGGGGCCTCAGATACGCAGTATTTT.

The V gene is TRBV20-1, the J gene TRBJ2-5; 9 positions agree with TRBD2. The J call may be mistaken, given a closer DNA end match to TRBJ2-7. The CDR3 spans 15 residues. Germline-derived CDR1 and CDR2 are DFQATT and SNEGSKA (reference sequence). The CDR3 sequence is CSVTAGGRALNEQYF. The CDR3 coding sequence is TGCAGTGTTACGGCGGGGGGGAGGGCCTTAAACGAGCAGTACTTC.